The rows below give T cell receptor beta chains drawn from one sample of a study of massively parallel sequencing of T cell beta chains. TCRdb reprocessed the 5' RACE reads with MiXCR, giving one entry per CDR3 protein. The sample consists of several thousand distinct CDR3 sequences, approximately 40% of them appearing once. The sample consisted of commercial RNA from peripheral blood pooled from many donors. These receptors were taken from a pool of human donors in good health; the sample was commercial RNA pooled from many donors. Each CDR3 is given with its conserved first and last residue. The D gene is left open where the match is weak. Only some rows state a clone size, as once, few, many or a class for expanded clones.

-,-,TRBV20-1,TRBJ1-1,TGCAGTGCCGAAACAGGGATTAACACTGAAGCTTTCTTT,CSAETGINTEAFF
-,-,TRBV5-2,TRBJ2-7,TGTGCCAGCAAAAGCGGGGGATCCCCCTACGAGCAGTACTTC,CASKSGGSPYEQYF
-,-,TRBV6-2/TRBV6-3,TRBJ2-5,TGTGCCAGCAGATACTCAACCCAAGAGACCCAGTACTTC,CASRYSTQETQYF
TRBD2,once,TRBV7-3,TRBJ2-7,TGTGCCAGCAGCTTAAACCCAGCGGGAAACTACGAGCAGTACTTC,CASSLNPAGNYEQYF
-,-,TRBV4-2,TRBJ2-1,TGTGCCAGCAGCCCTCGCAATGAGCAGTTCTTC,CASSPRNEQFF
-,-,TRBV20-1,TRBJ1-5,TGCAGTGCTAGTCCCTGGACAGGCAATCAGCCCCAGCATTTT,CSASPWTGNQPQHF
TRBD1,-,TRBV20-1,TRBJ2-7,TGCAGTGCTAGGGGGACAGGGGGCTACGAGCAGTACTTC,CSARGTGGYEQYF
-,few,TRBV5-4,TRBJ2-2,TGTGCCAGCAGCTTGGCTAGCGCGGCCACCGGGGAGCTGTTTTTT,CASSLASAATGELFF
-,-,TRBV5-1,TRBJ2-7,TGCGCCAGCAGCTTGGGTGGCGAGCAGTACTTC,CASSLGGEQYF
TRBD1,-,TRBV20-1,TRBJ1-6,TGCAGTGCTAGAGAGGACAGGGAGAATTCACCCCTCCACTTT,CSAREDRENSPLHF
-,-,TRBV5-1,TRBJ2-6,TGCGCCAGCAGCTTGGGTTACACCTCTGGGGCCAACGTCCTGACTTTC,CASSLGYTSGANVLTF
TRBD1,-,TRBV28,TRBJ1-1,TGTGCCAGCAAGGACAGGGATAACACTGAAGCTTTCTTT,CASKDRDNTEAFF
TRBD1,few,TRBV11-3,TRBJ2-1,TGTGCCAGCAGCTTAGTGGGACAGCCCTACAATGAGCAGTTCTTC,CASSLVGQPYNEQFF
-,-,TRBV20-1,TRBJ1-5,TGCAGTGCTGGATCCGGACGGATCAATCAGCCCCAGCATTTT,CSAGSGRINQPQHF